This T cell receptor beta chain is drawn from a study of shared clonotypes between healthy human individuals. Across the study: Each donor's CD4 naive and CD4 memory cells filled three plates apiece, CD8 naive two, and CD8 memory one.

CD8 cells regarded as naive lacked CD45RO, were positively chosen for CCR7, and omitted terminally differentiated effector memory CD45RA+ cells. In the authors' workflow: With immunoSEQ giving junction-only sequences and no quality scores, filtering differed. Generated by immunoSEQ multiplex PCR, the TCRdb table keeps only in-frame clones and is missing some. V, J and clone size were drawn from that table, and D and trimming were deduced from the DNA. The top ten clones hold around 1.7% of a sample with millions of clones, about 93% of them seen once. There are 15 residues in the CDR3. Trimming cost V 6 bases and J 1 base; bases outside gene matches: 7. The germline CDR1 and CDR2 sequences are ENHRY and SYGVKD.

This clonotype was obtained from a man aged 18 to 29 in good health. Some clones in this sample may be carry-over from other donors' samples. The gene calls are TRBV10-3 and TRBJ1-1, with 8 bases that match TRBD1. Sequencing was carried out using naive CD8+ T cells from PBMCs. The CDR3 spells CAIRITRGRNTEAFF. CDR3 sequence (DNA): TGTGCCATCAGAATTACCAGGGGGCGGAACACTGAAGCTTTCTTT.